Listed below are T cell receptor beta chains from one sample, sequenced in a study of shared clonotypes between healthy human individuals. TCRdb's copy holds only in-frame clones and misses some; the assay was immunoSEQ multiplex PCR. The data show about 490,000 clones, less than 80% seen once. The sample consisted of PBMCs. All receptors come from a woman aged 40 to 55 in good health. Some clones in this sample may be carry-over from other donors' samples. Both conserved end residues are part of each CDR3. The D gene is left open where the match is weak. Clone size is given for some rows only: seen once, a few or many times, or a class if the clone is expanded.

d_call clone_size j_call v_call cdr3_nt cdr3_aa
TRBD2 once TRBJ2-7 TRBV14 TGTGCCAGCAGCCAAGGTCCCCTGGGGGACTGGGTAGCGGGAGGATCCGAGCAGTACTTC CASSQGPLGDWVAGGSEQYF
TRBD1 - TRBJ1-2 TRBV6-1 TGTGCCAGCAGTGCCCGACAGGGAGCTAACTATGGCTACACCTTC CASSARQGANYGYTF
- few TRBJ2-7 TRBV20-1 TGCAGTGCCCACAGATCCTACGAGCAGTACTTC CSAHRSYEQYF
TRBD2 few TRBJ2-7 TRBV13 TGTGCCAGCAGCTCCCCGACAGCGGGACCAGGATACGAGCAGTACTTC CASSSPTAGPGYEQYF
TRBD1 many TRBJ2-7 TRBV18 TGTGCCAGCTCACAGGACAGGGTGAGCGAGCAGTACTTC CASSQDRVSEQYF
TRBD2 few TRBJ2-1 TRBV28 TGTGCCAGCAAGAGGCTAGCGGGAGGGCCGGGTGAGCAGTTCTTC CASKRLAGGPGEQFF
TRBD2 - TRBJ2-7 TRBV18 TGTGCCAGCTCACCACCGATCACCCTAAGCACTAGCGGGAACCAAAACTCCTACGAGCAGTACTTC CASSPPITLSTSGNQNSYEQYF
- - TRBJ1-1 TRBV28 TGTGCCAGCAGGGTATTGGGGGAGGGTGAAGCTTTCTTT CASRVLGEGEAFF
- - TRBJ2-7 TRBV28 TGTGCCAGCAGTTCGGTGTACTACGAGCAGTACTTC CASSSVYYEQYF
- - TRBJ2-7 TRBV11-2 TGTGCCAGCAGCCTGGATTTAAGGGTCGAGCAGTACTTC CASSLDLRVEQYF
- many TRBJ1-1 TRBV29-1 TGCAGCGCCGAGGGAGCTTTCTTT CSAEGAFF
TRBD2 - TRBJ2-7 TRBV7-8 TGTGCCAGCAGACCCTGGACTAGCGGAGGCTACGAGCAGTACTTC CASRPWTSGGYEQYF
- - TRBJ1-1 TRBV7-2 TGTGCCAGCAGTACCTACCCGCGGGGGGATTACACTGAAGCTTTCTTT CASSTYPRGDYTEAFF
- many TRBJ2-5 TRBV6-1 TGTGCCAGCAGTGAAGCTCTCGGAAACCCAACGGAGACCCAGTACTTC CASSEALGNPTETQYF
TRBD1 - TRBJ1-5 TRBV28 TGTGCCAGCCGTAAAACAGGGGCGAGGGGCAATCAGCCCCAGCATTTT CASRKTGARGNQPQHF
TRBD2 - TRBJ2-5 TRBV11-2 TGTGCCAGCAGCTTTAGACCATCTAGCGGCGGGAGTTCATGGGAGACCCAGTACTTC CASSFRPSSGGSSWETQYF
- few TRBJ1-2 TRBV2 TGTGCCAGCAAGCGGGAAGGCGATGGCTACACCTTC CASKREGDGYTF
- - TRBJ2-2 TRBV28 TGTGCCAGCAGTTCCCCGGGGTGGGGTACCGGGGAGCTGTTTTTT CASSSPGWGTGELFF
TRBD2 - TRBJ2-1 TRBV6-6 TGTGCCAGCAGCGACACTAGCGGGGATGACAATGAGCAGTTCTTC CASSDTSGDDNEQFF
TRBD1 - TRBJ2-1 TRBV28 TGTGCCAGCAGTGTAGGCAGTCAGGGGGTTGTAAATGAGCAGTTCTTC CASSVGSQGVVNEQFF
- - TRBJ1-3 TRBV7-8 TGTGCCAGCAGCTTAGGGTGGCAGGCTGGAAACACCATATATTTT CASSLGWQAGNTIYF
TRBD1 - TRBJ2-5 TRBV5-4 TGTGCCAGCAGCCCCGACAGGGGTCAAGAGACCCAGTACTTC CASSPDRGQETQYF
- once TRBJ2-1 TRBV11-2 TGTGCCAGCAGCTTGGGACGGAACAATGAGCAGTTCTTC CASSLGRNNEQFF
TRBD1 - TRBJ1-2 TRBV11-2 TGTGCCAGCAGCGTCCGCAGGGGGCGCAACTATGGCTACACCTTC CASSVRRGRNYGYTF
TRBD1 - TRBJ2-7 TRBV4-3 TGCGCCAGCAGCCAAGACCGGACAGGGGAGGTCTACGAGCAGTACTTC CASSQDRTGEVYEQYF
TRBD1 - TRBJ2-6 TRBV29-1 TGCAGCGCCGTAGGCAGGGGGTCTGGGGCCAACGTCCTGACTTTC CSAVGRGSGANVLTF
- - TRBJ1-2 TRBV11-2 TGTGCCAGCAGCTTAGGAAGGCAGTCGTATGGCTACACCTTC CASSLGRQSYGYTF
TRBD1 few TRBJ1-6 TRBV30 TGTGCCTGGAGTGGCCAAGGACAGGGTAATTCACCCCTCCACTTT CAWSGQGQGNSPLHF
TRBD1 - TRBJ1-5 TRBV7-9 TGTGCCAGCAGCTTAGCGAGGGGACAGGATTATAGCAATCAGCCCCAGCATTTT CASSLARGQDYSNQPQHF
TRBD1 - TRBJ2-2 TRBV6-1 TGTGCCAGCAGTACTCAGGGGGCTGGAACCGGGGAGCTGTTTTTT CASSTQGAGTGELFF
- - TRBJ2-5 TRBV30 TGTGCCTGGAGTGTGGGGGGTCAAGAGACCCAGTACTTC CAWSVGGQETQYF
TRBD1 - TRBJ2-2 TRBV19 TGTGCCAGTACTACGACAGGGACGGCCGGGGAGCTGTTTTTT CASTTTGTAGELFF
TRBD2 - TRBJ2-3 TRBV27 TGTGCCAGCAGCACTCTCGGGACTAGCGGGAGTCTTACGCAGTATTTT CASSTLGTSGSLTQYF
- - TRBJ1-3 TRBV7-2 TGTGCCAGCAGCTTAGGGGGGGTCGGAAACACCATATATTTT CASSLGGVGNTIYF
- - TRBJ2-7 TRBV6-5 TGTGCCAGCAGTTACTCGCAAGGAGCGCCTATCTACGAGCAGTACTTC CASSYSQGAPIYEQYF
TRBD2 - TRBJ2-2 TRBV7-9 TGTGCCAGCCTACCGAGGCGGCTAGCGGGAGATCGGACCGGGGAGCTGTTTTTT CASLPRRLAGDRTGELFF
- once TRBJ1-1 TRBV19 TGTGCCAGTAGTGGATCTACAGGGAGGAACACTGAAGCTTTCTTT CASSGSTGRNTEAFF
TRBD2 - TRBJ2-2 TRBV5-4 TGTGCCAGCAGCTTGCCTAGCGGGAGGGCCGCGAACACCGGGGAGCTGTTTTTT CASSLPSGRAANTGELFF
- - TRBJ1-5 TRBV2 TGTGCCAGCAGTGTTAACAGCAATCAGCCCCAGCATTTT CASSVNSNQPQHF
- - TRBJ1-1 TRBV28 TGTGCCACCACCCTTGACAGGATTGAAGCTTTCTTT CATTLDRIEAFF
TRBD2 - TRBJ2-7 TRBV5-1 TGCGCCAGTGGGACTAGCGGGGTCTACGAGCAGTACTTC CASGTSGVYEQYF
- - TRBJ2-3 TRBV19 TGTGCCAGTAGTAGGACAGCGGGAAGCACAGATACGCAGTATTTT CASSRTAGSTDTQYF